Listed below are T cell receptor beta chains from one sample, sequenced in a study of T cells after yellow fever vaccination. TCRdb called the 5' RACE reads again in MiXCR, with one record for every CDR3 protein. The sample yields 620,000 or so distinct CDR3 sequences, roughly 12% seen once. Sample: PBMCs, taken on the day of the yellow fever booster vaccination. These receptors originate from a man aged 25-45 years who received the YFV17D yellow fever vaccine. The CDR3 runs from the conserved cysteine through the conserved F or W. Fields, in order: CDR3 protein, CDR3 DNA, clone size, J gene, V gene, D gene. The D gene is left open where the match is weak. Not every row has a clone size; where given, it reads once, few, many or a size class.

CASSLALTAGGNEAAQYF | TGTGCCAGCAGCTTAGCGCTAACAGCGGGCGGGAACGAGGCGGCGCAGTATTTT | few | TRBJ2-3 | TRBV7-2 | NA
CASSPPTGAHGANVLTF | TGTGCCAGCTCACCGCCGACAGGGGCCCATGGGGCCAACGTCCTGACTTTC | NA | TRBJ2-6 | TRBV18 | TRBD1
CASSVGTGNEQYF | TGTGCCAGCAGCGTAGGGACAGGGAACGAGCAGTACTTC | NA | TRBJ2-7 | TRBV9 | TRBD1
CASGQAGRGNEKLFF | TGTGCCAGCGGCCAAGCGGGGAGGGGAAATGAAAAACTGTTTTTT | few | TRBJ1-4 | TRBV7-9 | NA
CASSAGLAAEQFF | TGCGCCAGCAGCGCGGGACTAGCAGCTGAGCAGTTCTTC | few | TRBJ2-1 | TRBV5-1 | TRBD2
CASSLALGGAYEQYF | TGTGCCAGCAGCTTAGCGCTAGGGGGCGCCTACGAGCAGTACTTC | NA | TRBJ2-7 | TRBV7-2 | TRBD1
CASSEGQGAHNTQYF | TGTGCCAGCAGTGAGGGACAGGGGGCGCATAATACGCAGTATTTT | once | TRBJ2-3 | TRBV6-1 | TRBD1
CASSSLGQGDQETQYF | TGTGCCAGCAGCTCGCTGGGACAGGGGGATCAAGAGACCCAGTACTTC | few | TRBJ2-5 | TRBV7-6 | TRBD1
CSVGLAGTYEQYF | TGCAGCGTTGGACTAGCGGGCACCTACGAGCAGTACTTC | few | TRBJ2-7 | TRBV29-1 | TRBD2
CASSPGLAGANVLTF | TGTGCCAGCAGTCCCGGGTTGGCTGGGGCCAACGTCCTGACTTTC | few | TRBJ2-6 | TRBV2 | NA
CASGRQGEETQYF | TGCGCCAGCGGAAGACAGGGAGAAGAGACCCAGTACTTC | many | TRBJ2-5 | TRBV10-1 | TRBD1
CASSRGRVAGQGRETQYF | TGTGCCAGCAGCCGAGGCCGGGTGGCGGGACAGGGGAGAGAGACCCAGTACTTC | NA | TRBJ2-5 | TRBV3-1 | TRBD1
CASNRLRSTDTQYF | TGTGCCAGCAATCGCCTAAGGTCCACAGATACGCAGTATTTT | NA | TRBJ2-3 | TRBV28 | NA
CASSLAGVSGQETQYF | TGTGCCAGCAGCTTAGCGGGGGTTTCCGGCCAAGAGACCCAGTACTTC | NA | TRBJ2-5 | TRBV7-2 | NA
CASSLRLGGSRETQYF | TGTGCCAGCAGCTTAAGGTTGGGCGGAAGCAGGGAGACCCAGTACTTC | NA | TRBJ2-5 | TRBV11-2 | NA
CSARSSRDTQYF | TGCAGTGCTAGATCAAGTCGGGATACGCAGTATTTT | NA | TRBJ2-3 | TRBV20-1 | NA
CSARGQRDRNTDTQYF | TGCAGTGCTAGAGGCCAGCGGGACAGAAACACAGATACGCAGTATTTT | NA | TRBJ2-3 | TRBV20-1 | NA